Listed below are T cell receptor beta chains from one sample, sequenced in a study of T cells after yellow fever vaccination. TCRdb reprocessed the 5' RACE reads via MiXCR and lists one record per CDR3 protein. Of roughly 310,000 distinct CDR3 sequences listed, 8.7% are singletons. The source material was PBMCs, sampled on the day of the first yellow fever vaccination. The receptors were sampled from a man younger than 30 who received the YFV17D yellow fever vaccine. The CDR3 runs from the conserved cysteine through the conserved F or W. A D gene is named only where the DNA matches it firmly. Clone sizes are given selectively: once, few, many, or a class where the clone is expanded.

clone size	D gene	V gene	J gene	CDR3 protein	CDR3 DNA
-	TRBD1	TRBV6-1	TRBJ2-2	CASRGWTGDTGELFF	TGTGCCAGCAGAGGATGGACAGGTGACACCGGGGAGCTGTTTTTT
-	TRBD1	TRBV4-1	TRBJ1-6	CASSQPDRGSPLHF	TGCGCCAGCAGCCAACCCGACAGGGGTTCACCCCTCCACTTT
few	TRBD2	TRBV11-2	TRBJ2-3	CASSAQFGLAGGPGDTQYF	TGTGCCAGCAGCGCCCAATTTGGACTAGCGGGGGGGCCGGGGGATACGCAGTATTTT
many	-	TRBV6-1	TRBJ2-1	CASGRDSSYNEQFF	TGTGCCAGCGGGCGGGACAGCTCCTACAATGAGCAGTTCTTC
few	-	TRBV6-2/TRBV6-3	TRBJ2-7	CASRNRGPYEQYF	TGTGCCAGCAGAAACCGGGGCCCCTACGAGCAGTACTTC
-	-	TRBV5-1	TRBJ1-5	CASSPDGSAGGQPQHF	TGCGCCAGCAGCCCGGACGGGTCCGCGGGTGGTCAGCCCCAGCATTTT
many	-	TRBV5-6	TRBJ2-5	CASRGVGETQYF	TGTGCCAGCAGGGGGGTAGGAGAGACCCAGTACTTC
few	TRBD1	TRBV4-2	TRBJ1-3	CASSRGTGTGNTIYF	TGTGCCAGCAGCAGGGGGACAGGGACGGGAAACACCATATATTTT
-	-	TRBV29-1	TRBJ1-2	CSVQVANYGYTF	TGCAGCGTTCAGGTAGCGAACTATGGCTACACCTTC
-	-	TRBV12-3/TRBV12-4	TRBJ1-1	CASSQDRLEAFF	TGTGCCAGCAGTCAAGACAGACTAGAAGCTTTCTTT
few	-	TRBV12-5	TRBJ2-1	CASGLGGLYNEQFF	TGTGCTAGTGGTTTGGGCGGCCTGTACAATGAGCAGTTCTTC
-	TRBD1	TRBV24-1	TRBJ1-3	CATQGNSGNTIYF	TGTGCCACACAGGGGAACTCTGGAAACACCATATATTTT
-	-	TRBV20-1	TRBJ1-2	CSASSGLGGYTF	TGCAGTGCTAGTTCAGGGCTTGGTGGCTACACCTTC
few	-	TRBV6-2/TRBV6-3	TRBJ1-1	CASSYSITEAFF	TGTGCCAGCAGTTACTCGATCACTGAAGCTTTCTTT
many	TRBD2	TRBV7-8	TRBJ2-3	CASRREGGGLPDTQYF	TGTGCCAGCAGGCGTGAAGGCGGGGGGTTACCGGATACGCAGTATTTT
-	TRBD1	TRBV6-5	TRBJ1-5	CASSLTTGGNQPQHF	TGTGCCAGCAGTTTAACGACAGGGGGTAATCAGCCCCAGCATTTT
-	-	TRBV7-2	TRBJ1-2	CASSKRPGGYTF	TGTGCCAGCAGCAAGAGGCCGGGGGGCTACACCTTC
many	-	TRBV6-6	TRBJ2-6	CATFVGANVLTF	TGTGCCACCTTTGTGGGGGCCAACGTCCTGACTTTC
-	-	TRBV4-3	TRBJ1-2	CASSQDFPEDYGYTF	TGCGCCAGCAGCCAAGATTTCCCGGAGGACTATGGCTACACCTTC
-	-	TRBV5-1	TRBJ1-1	CASSQGSSTEAFF	TGCGCCAGCAGCCAGGGGTCGAGCACTGAAGCTTTCTTT
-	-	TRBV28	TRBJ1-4	CASSSGGAGPEKLFF	TGTGCCAGCTCCTCTGGGGGCGCAGGACCTGAAAAACTGTTTTTT
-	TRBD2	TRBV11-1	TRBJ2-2	CASSPWTSGDTGELFF	TGTGCCAGCAGCCCGTGGACTAGCGGGGACACCGGGGAGCTGTTTTTT
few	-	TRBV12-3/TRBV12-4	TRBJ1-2	CASSFSGDYGYTF	TGTGCCAGCAGTTTTTCCGGGGACTATGGCTACACCTTC
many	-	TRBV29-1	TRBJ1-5	CSVEEGGGQPQHF	TGCAGCGTTGAAGAAGGGGGTGGGCAGCCCCAGCATTTT
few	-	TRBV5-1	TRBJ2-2	CASSSRDSPNTGELFF	TGCGCCAGCAGCTCTCGTGACAGCCCGAACACCGGGGAGCTGTTTTTT
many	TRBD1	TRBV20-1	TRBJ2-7	CSAMDRVVYEQYF	TGCAGTGCTATGGACAGGGTAGTGTACGAGCAGTACTTC
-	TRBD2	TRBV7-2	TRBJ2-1	CASSLRWAGGINEQFF	TGTGCCAGCAGCTTACGATGGGCGGGGGGGATCAATGAGCAGTTCTTC
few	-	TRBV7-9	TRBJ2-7	CASSLGRYYREVYEQYF	TGTGCCAGCAGCTTAGGACGGTATTACAGGGAAGTCTACGAGCAGTACTTC
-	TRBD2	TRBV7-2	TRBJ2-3	CASSFRLAGVTDTQYF	TGTGCCAGCAGCTTTCGACTAGCGGGGGTCACAGATACGCAGTATTTT
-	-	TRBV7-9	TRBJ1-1	CASSPPKTGVNTEAFF	TGTGCCAGCAGCCCGCCCAAGACAGGAGTTAACACTGAAGCTTTCTTT
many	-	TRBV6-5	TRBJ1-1	CASSYGGDTEAFF	TGTGCCAGCAGTTACGGCGGGGACACTGAAGCTTTCTTT
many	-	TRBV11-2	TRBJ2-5	CASSLAPETQYF	TGTGCCAGCAGCTTGGCTCCGGAGACCCAGTACTTC